This T cell receptor beta chain was identified during a study of shared clonotypes between healthy human individuals. Study results and limitations: Clonotypes which were not shared had lower generation probabilities than clonotypes that all four donors shared.

As defined, naive CD8 cells were CD45RO-negative and positively selected for CCR7, with terminally differentiated effector memory CD45RA+ cells excluded. Profiling relied on immunoSEQ multiplex PCR, and the TCRdb table lists in-frame clones only, not all of them. This sample has around 650,000 clones, with roughly 95% found just once. Note on this clone: Its specificity is unknown. Other DNA sequences within the sample encode an identical CDR3.

The sequenced sample was naive CD8+ T cells sorted from blood. The TCR was taken from a woman in her twenties or thirties in good health.

The CDR3 DNA follows: TGCGCCAGCAGCTTTGACAGGGGCTCTGGAAACACCATATATTTT. It codes for CASSFDRGSGNTIYF. This chain joins TRBV5-1 and TRBJ1-3, with 8 bases aligning to TRBD1. The CDR3 loop spans 15 amino acids. V dropped 2 bases and J dropped 0; count of bases not matched to a gene: 1. Germline V lookup: CDR1 SGHRS, CDR2 YFSETQ.